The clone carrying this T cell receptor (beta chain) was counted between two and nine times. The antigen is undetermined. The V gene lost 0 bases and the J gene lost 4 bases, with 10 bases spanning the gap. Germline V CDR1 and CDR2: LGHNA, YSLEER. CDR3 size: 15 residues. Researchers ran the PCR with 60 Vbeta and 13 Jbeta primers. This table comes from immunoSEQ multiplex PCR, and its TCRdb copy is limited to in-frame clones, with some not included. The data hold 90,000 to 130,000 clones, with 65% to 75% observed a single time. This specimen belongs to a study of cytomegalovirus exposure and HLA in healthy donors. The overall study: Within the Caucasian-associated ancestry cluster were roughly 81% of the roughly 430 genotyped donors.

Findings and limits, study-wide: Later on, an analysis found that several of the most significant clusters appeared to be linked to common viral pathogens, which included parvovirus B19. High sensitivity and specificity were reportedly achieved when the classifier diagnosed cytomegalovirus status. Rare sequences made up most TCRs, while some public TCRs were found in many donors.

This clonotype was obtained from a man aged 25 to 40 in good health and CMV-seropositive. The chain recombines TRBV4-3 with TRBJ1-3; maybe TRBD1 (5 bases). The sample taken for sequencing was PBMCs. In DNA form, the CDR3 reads TGCGCCAGCAGCCAAGAGGCAGGGCTGGGAAACACCATATATTTT. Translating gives CASSQEAGLGNTIYF.